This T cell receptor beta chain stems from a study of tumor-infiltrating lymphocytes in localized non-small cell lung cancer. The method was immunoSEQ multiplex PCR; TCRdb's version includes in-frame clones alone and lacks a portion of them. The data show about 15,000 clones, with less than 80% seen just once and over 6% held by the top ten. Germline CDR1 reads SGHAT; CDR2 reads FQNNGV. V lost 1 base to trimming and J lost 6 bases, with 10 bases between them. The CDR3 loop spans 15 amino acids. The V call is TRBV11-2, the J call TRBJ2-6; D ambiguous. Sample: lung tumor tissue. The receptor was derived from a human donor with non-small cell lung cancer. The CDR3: CASSLGPDAANVLTF. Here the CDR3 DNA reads TGTGCCAGCAGCTTAGGTCCAGATGCGGCCAACGTCCTGACTTTC.